The TCR beta chain under discussion was sequenced for a study of blood T cell repertoires in COVID-19. Study in general: Some COVID-19 samples were acute and others convalescent; all came from the United States, Italy and Spain. PBMCs, B-cell-depleted T cells, or T cells were the source of the cDNA or gDNA that made up the material.

The data were produced by immunoSEQ multiplex PCR, yet TCRdb's version contains in-frame clones alone and is incomplete. This table holds roughly 55,000 clones, around 73% found once. Germline lookup yields CDR1 SGHNT and CDR2 YYREEE (reference sequence). V was clipped by 0 bases and J by 2 bases, with 9 bases between them. The CDR3 runs 15 residues. The sequencing sample was made of peripheral blood. The rearrangement joins TRBV5-4 to TRBJ2-1, with a tentative D call TRBD2 (6 bases). The receptor was derived from a man older than 75 with acute or convalescent COVID-19. This chain's CDR3 is CASSLVSGAYNEQFF. The CDR3 DNA sequence: TGTGCCAGCAGCTTGGTGTCGGGAGCCTACAATGAGCAGTTCTTC.